The clone carrying this TCR beta chain has only a few counts. Its antigen is not known. These data are taken from a study of response to subunit inactivated influenza vaccine. Notes on the study in general: The authors suggested that every seasonal influenza vaccination recruits few new T cells.

A single record per CDR3 protein comes from TCRdb applying MiXCR to the RT-PCR reads. The sample contains some 640,000 distinct CDR3 sequences, more than 11% of which appear only once. The ends lost 5 bases at V and 8 bases at J; junction bases unmatched: 12. Germline lookup yields CDR1 SEHNR and CDR2 FQNEAQ (reference sequence). The CDR3 has 15 residues. This receptor was taken from a man aged 45-65 years who received an inactivated influenza vaccine. This rearrangement joins TRBV7-9 to TRBJ1-2, with TRBD1 matching over 9 bases. This specimen was PBMCs from blood, taken approximately 15 days before vaccination. This CDR3 is CASSPGQGEPRGYTF. The CDR3 DNA reads as TGTGCCAGCAGCCCGGGACAGGGTGAGCCAAGAGGCTACACCTTC.